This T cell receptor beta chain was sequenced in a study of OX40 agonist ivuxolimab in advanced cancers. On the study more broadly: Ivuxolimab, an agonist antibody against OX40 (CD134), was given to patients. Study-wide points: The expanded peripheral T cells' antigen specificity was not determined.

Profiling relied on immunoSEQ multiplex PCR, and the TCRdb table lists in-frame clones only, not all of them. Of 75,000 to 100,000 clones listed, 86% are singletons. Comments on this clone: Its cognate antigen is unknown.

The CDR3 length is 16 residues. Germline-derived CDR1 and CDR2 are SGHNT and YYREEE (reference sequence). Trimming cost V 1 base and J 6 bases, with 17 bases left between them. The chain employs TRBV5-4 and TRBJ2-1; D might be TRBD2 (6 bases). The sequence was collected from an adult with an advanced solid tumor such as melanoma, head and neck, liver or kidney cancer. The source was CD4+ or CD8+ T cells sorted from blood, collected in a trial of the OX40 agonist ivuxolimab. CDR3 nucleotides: TGTGCCAGCAGCTTGAAAACCGGGACTCTCCCCAATGAGCAGTTCTTC. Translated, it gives CASSLKTGTLPNEQFF. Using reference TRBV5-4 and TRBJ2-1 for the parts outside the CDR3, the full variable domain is ETGVTQSPTHLIKTRGQQVTLRCSSQSGHNTVSWYQQALGQGPQFIFQYYREEENGRGNFPPRFSGLQFPNYSSELNVNALELDDSALYLCASSLKTGTLPNEQFFGPGTRLTVL.